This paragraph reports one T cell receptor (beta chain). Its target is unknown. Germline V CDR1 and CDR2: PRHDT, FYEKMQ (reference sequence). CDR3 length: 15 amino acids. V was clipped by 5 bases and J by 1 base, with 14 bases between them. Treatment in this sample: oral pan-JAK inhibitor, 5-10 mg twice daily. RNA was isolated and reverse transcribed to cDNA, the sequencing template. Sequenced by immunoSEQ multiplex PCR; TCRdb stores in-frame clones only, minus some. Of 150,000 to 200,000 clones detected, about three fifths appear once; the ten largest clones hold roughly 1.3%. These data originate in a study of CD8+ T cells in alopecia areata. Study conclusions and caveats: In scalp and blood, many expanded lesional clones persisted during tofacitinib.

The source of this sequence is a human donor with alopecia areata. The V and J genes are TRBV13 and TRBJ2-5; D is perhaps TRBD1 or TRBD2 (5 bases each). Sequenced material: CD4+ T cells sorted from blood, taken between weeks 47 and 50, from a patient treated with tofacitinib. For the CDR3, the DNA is TGTGCCAGCAGCCCCGACGGTGGGGGCCAAGAGACCCAGTACTTC. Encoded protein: CASSPDGGGQETQYF.